This record concerns one T cell receptor (beta chain) sequence. Its antigen is not identified. The entry originates in a study of shared clonotypes between healthy human individuals. Regarding the study as a whole: Naive subsets tended to show greater estimated richness than memory subsets.

Germline V gene data show CDR1 as SGHTA and CDR2 as FQGTGA. CDR3 length: 14 amino acids. The ends were cut back, 5 bases at V and 7 bases at J, with 14 bases in the middle. The assay was immunoSEQ multiplex PCR, and TCRdb's table has in-frame clones only and misses some. The sample records roughly 700,000 clones, roughly 70% being singletons. The sequence was collected from a woman younger than 45 in good health. The sequencing input was memory CD4+ T cells sorted from blood. Sample subset: CD45RA-negative fraction. This chain connects TRBV7-3 to TRBJ2-2; D remains unclear. This CDR3 is CASSPEGSHGELFF. The CDR3 nucleotides read TGTGCCAGCAGCCCGGAAGGTAGTCACGGGGAGCTGTTTTTT.